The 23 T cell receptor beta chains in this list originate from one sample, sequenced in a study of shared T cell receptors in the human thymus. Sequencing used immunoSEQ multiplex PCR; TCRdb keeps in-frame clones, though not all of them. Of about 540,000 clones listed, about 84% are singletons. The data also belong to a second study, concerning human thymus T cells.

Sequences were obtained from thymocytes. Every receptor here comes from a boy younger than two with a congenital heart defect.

CDR3 in amino acids: CASSLLKNTEAFF. DNA of the CDR3: TGTGCCAGCAGCTTGTTAAAGAACACTGAAGCTTTCTTT. The chain couples TRBV5-4 to TRBJ1-1; the D is unclear. V was cut by 1 base and J by 1 base, with 5 bases left in between. The CDR3 contains 13 residues. The germline gives CDR1 SGHNT, CDR2 YYREEE (reference sequence).

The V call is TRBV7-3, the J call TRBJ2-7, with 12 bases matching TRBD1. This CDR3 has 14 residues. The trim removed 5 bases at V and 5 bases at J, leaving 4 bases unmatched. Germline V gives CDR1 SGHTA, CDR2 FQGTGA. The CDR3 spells CASSTGQGANEQYF. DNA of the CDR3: TGTGCCAGCAGCACGGGACAGGGGGCCAACGAGCAGTACTTC. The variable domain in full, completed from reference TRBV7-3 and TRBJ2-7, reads GAGVSQTPSNKVTEKGKYVELRCDPISGHTALYWYRQSLGQGPEFLIYFQGTGAADDSGLPNDRFFAVRPEGSVSTLKIQRTERGDSAVYLCASSTGQGANEQYFGPGTRLTVT.

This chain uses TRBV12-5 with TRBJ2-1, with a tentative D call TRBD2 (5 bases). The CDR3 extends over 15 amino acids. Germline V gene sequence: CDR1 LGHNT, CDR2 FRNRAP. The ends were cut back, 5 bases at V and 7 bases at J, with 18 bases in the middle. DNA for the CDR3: TGTGCTAGTGGTCCCCATTTGGAGGCAATGAATGAGCAGTTCTTC. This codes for CASGPHLEAMNEQFF.

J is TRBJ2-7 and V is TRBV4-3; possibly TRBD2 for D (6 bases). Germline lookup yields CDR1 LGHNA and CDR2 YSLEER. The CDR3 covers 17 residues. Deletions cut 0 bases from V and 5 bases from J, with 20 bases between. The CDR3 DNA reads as TGCGCCAGCAGCCAAGATAAGAGTCCGGGGGAGAAGCACGAGCAGTACTTC. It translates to CASSQDKSPGEKHEQYF.

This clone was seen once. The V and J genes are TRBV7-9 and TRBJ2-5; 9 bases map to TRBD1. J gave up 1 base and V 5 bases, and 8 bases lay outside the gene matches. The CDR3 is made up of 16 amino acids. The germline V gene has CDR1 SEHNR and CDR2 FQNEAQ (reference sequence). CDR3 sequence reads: CASSPIRDRVQETQYF. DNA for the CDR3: TGTGCCAGCAGCCCTATCCGGGACAGGGTCCAAGAGACCCAGTACTTC.

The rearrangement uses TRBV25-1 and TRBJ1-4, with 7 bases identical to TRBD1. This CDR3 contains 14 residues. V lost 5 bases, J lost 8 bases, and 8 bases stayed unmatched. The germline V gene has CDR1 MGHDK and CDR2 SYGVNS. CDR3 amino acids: CASSSGQSAEKLFF. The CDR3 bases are TGTGCCAGCAGTTCGGGACAGTCTGCGGAAAAACTGTTTTTT.

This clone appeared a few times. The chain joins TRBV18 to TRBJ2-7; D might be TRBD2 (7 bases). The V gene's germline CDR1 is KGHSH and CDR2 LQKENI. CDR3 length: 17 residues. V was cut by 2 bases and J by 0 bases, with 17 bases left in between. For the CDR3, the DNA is TGTGCCAGCTCACCAGGAGGAGGGGGAGGGATCTCCTACGAGCAGTACTTC. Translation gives CASSPGGGGGISYEQYF.

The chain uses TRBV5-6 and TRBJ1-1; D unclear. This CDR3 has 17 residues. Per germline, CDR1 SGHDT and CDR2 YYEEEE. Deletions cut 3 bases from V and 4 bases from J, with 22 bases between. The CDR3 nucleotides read TGTGCCAGCAGCTCCCTAGGACGGGGAAATCTCGCCACTGAAGCTTTCTTT. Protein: CASSSLGRGNLATEAFF.

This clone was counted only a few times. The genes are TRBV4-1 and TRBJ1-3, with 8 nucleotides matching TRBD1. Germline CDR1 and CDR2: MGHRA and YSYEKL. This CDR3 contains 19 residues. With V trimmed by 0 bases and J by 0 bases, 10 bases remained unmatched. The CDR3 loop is CASSQDVRTGKISGNTIYF. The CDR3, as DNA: TGCGCCAGCAGCCAAGATGTCCGGACAGGGAAAATCTCTGGAAACACCATATATTTT.

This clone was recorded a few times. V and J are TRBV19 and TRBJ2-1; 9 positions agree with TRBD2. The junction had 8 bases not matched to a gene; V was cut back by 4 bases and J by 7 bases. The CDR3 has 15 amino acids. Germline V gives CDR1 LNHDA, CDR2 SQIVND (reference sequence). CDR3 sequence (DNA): TGTGCCAGTAGTAGACTAGCGGAGGGGGGAAATGAGCAGTTCTTC. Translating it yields CASSRLAEGGNEQFF.

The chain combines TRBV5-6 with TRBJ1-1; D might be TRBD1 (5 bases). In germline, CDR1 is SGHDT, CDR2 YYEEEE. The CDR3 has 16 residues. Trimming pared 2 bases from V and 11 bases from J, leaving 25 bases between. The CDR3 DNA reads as TGTGCCAGCAGCTTTTCGTTGACAGCCTACCCCCCAGGGGCTTTCTTT. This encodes CASSFSLTAYPPGAFF. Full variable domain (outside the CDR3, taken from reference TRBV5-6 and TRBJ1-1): DAGVTQSPTHLIKTRGQQVTLRCSPKSGHDTVSWYQQALGQGPQFIFQYYEEEERQRGNFPDRFSGHQFPNYSSELNVNALLLGDSALYLCASSFSLTAYPPGAFFGQGTRLTVV.

DNA of the CDR3: TGTGCCAGCAGTAAAGACGGACAGGGGAATTCCTACGAGCAGTACTTC. Translating it yields CASSKDGQGNSYEQYF. V is TRBV6-6 and J is TRBJ2-7, with 9 positions matching TRBD1. The germline CDR1 and CDR2 sequences are MNHNY and SVGAGI (reference sequence). J lost 1 base, V lost 5 bases, and 9 bases had no gene match. The CDR3 length is 16 residues.

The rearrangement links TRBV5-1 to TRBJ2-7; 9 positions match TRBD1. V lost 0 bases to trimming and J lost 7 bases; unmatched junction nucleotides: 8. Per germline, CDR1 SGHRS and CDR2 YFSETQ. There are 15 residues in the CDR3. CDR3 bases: TGCGCCAGCAGCTTGGCCGGGACAGGGAGGGGAGAGCAGTACTTC. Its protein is CASSLAGTGRGEQYF.

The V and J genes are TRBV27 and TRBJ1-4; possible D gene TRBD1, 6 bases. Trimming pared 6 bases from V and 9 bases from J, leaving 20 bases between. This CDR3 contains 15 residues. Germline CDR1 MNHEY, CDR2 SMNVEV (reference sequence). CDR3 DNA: TGTGCCAGCAGGTACTCGACAGGCGGGAGGAAAAAACTGTTTTTT. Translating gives CASRYSTGGRKKLFF.

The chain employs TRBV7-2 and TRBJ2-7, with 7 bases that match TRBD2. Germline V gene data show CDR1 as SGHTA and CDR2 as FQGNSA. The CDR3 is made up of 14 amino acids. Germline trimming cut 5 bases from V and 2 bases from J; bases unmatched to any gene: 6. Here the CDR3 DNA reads TGTGCCAGCAGCCATAGCGGGTTCACCTACGAGCAGTACTTC. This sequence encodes CASSHSGFTYEQYF.

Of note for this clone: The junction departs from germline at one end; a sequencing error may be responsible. CDR3 sequence: CSARCGGQGVF. CDR3 in DNA: TGCAGTGCTAGATGCGGCGGTCAGGGGGTTTTT. The rearrangement links TRBV20-1 to TRBJ1-3; 7 bases align to TRBD1. There are 11 residues in the CDR3. Germline CDR1 DFQATT, CDR2 SNEGSKA (reference sequence).

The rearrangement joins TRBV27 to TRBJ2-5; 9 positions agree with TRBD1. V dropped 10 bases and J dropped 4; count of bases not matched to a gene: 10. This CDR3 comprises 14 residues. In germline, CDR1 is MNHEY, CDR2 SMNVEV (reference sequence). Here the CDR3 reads CAIPGQGASETQYF. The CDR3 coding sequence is TGTGCCATCCCGGGACAGGGTGCTTCAGAGACCCAGTACTTC.

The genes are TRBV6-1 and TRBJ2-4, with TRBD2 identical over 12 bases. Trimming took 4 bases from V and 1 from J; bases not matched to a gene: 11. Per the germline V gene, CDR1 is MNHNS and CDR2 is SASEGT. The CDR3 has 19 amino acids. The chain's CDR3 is CASSGPSGRAHGAKNIQYF. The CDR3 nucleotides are TGTGCCAGCAGTGGTCCTAGCGGGAGGGCCCACGGGGCCAAAAACATTCAGTACTTC.

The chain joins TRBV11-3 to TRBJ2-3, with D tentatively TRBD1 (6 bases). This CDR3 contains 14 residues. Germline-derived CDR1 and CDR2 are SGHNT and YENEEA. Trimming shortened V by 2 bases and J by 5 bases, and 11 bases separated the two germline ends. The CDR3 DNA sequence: TGTGCCAGCAGCTTAAATCACAGGGTAGATACGCAGTATTTT. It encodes CASSLNHRVDTQYF.

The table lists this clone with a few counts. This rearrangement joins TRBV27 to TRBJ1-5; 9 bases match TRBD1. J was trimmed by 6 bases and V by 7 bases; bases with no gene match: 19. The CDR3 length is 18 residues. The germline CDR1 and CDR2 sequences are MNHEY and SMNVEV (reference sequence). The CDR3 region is CASTQYVSGQGLGQPQHF. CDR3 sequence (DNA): TGTGCCAGCACCCAATATGTATCGGGACAGGGTTTGGGTCAGCCCCAGCATTTT.

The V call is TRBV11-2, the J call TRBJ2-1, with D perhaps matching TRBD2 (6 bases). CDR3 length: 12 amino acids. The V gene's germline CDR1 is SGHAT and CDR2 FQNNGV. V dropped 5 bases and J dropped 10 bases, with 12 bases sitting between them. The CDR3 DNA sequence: TGTGCCAGCAGCCGGGGGTCCGTGGAGCAGTTCTTC. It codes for CASSRGSVEQFF.

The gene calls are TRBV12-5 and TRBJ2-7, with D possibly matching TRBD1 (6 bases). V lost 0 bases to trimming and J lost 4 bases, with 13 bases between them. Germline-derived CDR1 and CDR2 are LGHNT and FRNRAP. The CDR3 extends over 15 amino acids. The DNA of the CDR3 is TGTGCTAGTGGTTTGGTAGACAGGTACTTATACGAGCAGTACTTC. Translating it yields CASGLVDRYLYEQYF. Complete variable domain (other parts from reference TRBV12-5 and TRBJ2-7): DARVTQTPRHKVTEMGQEVTMRCQPILGHNTVFWYRQTMMQGLELLAYFRNRAPLDDSGMPKDRFSAEMPDATLATLKIQPSEPRDSAVYFCASGLVDRYLYEQYFGPGTRLTVT.

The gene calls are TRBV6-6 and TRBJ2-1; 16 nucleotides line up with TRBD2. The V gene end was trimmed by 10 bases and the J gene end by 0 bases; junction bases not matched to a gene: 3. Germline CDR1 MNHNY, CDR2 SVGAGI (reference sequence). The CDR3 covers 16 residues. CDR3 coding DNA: TGTGCCACCGGGACTAGCGGGAGGGCCTCCTACAATGAGCAGTTCTTC. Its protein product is CATGTSGRASYNEQFF.